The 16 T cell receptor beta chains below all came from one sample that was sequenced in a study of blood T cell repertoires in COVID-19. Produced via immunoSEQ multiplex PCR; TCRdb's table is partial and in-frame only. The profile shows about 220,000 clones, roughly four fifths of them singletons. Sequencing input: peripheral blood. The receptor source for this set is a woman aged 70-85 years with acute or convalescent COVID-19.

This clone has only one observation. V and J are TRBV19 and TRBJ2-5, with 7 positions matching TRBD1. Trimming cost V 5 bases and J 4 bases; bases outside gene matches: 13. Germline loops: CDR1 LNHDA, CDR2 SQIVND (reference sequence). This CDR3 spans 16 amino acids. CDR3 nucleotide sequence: TGTGCCAGTAGTCCCTTGGGGTTAGGGGGCGGAGAGACCCAGTACTTC. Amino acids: CASSPLGLGGGETQYF.

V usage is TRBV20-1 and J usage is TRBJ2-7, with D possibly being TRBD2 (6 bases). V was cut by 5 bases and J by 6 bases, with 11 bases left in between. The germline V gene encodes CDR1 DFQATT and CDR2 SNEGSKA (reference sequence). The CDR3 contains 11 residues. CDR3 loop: CSAGRTIEQYF. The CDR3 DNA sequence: TGCAGTGCTGGAAGGACTATCGAGCAGTACTTC.

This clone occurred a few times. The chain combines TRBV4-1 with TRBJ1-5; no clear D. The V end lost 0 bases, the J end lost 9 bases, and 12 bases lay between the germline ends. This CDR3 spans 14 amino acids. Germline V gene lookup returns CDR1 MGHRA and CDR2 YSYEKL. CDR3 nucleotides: TGCGCCAGCAGCCAAGAACCGGGTATACGGCCCCAGCATTTT. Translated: CASSQEPGIRPQHF.

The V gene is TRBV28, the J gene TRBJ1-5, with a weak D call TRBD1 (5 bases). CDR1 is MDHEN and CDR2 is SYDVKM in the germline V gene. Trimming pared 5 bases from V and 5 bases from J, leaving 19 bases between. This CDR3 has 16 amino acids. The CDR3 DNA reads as TGTGCCAGCAGTGGTCCGGGGGGAGGGTCGGATCAGCCCCAGCATTTT. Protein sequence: CASSGPGGGSDQPQHF. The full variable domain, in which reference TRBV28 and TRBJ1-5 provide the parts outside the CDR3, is DVKVTQSSRYLVKRTGEKVFLECVQDMDHENMFWYRQDPGLGLRLIYFSYDVKMKEKGDIPEGYSVSREKKERFSLILESASTNQTSMYLCASSGPGGGSDQPQHFGDGTRLSIL.

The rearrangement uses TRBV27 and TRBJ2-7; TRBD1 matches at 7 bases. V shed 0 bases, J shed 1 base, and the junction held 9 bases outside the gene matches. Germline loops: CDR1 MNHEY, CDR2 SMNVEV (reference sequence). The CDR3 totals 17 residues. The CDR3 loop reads CASSLSTSGTASYEQYF. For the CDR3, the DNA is TGTGCCAGCAGTTTATCTACCTCCGGGACAGCTTCCTACGAGCAGTACTTC.

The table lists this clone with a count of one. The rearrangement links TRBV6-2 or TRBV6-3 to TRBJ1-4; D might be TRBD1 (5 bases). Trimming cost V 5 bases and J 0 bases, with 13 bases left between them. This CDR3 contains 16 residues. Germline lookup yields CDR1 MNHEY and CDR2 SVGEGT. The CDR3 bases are TGTGCCAGCAGTGGCAGGGCAACTTCAACTAATGAAAAACTGTTTTTT. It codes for CASSGRATSTNEKLFF.

The CDR3 protein is CASSRQGRPYEQYF. The CDR3 DNA sequence: TGTGCCAGCAGTCGACAGGGGAGACCCTACGAGCAGTACTTC. The chain is built from TRBV6-5 and TRBJ2-7; TRBD1 agrees at 8 bases. The ends lost 5 bases at V and 2 bases at J; junction bases unmatched: 5. The CDR3 loop spans 14 amino acids. Germline V lookup: CDR1 MNHEY, CDR2 SVGAGI.

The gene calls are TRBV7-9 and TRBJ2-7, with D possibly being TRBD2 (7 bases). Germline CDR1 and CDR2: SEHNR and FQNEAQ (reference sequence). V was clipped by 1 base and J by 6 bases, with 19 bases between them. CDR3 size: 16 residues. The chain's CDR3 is CASSLGRRAGAGEQYF. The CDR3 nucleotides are TGTGCCAGCAGCTTAGGTCGAAGGGCGGGGGCTGGCGAGCAGTACTTC.

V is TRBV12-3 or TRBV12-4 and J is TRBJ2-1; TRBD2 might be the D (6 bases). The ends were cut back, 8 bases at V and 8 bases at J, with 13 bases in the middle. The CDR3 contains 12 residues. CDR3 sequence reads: CASGRGRDEQFF. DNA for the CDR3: TGTGCCAGCGGGCGGGGTCGGGATGAGCAGTTCTTC.

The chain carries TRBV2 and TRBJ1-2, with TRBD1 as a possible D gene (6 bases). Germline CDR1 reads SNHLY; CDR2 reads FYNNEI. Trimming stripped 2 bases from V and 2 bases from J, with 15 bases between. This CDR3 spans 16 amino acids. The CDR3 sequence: CASSESRAGQNYGYTF. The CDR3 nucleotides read TGTGCCAGCAGTGAAAGTAGGGCCGGACAGAACTATGGCTACACCTTC.

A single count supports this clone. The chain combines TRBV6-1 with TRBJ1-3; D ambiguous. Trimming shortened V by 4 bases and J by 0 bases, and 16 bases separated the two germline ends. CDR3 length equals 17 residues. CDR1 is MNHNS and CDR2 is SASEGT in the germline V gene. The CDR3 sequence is CASSALGRPSSGNTIYF. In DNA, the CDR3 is TGTGCCAGCAGTGCACTAGGACGGCCGAGCTCTGGAAACACCATATATTTT.

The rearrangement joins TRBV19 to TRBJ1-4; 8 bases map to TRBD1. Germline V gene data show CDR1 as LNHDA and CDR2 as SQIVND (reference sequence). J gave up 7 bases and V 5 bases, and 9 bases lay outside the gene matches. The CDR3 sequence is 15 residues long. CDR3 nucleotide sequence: TGTGCCAGTAGTCCGATTGGACAGGGAAGTGAAAAACTGTTTTTT. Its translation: CASSPIGQGSEKLFF.

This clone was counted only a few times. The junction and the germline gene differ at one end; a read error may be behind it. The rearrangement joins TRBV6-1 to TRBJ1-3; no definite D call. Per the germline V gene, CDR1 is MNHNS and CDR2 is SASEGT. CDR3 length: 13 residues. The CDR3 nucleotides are TGTGCCAGCAGTGAACTTTACGTTCGGACTCCTGGGTTT. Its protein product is CASSELYVRTPGF.

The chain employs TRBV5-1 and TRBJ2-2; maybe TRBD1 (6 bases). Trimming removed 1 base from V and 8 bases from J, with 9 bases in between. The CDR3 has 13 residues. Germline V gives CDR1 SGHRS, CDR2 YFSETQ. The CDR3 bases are TGCGCCAGCAGCTTGAGAGACAGGGGGGAGCTGTTTTTT. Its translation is CASSLRDRGELFF.

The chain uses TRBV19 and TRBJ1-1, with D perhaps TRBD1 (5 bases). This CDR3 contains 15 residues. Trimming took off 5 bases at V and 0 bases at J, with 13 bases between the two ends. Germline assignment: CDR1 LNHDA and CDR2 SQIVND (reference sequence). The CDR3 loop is CASSSPTVMNTEAFF. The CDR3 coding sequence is TGTGCCAGTAGTTCGCCGACAGTAATGAACACTGAAGCTTTCTTT.

The CDR3 protein is CASSLLAGGVISYNEQFF. CDR3 coding DNA: TGTGCCAGCAGCCTACTAGCGGGGGGCGTTATTTCCTACAATGAGCAGTTCTTC. The rearrangement uses TRBV5-5 and TRBJ2-1; TRBD2 aligns across 12 bases. The V segment lost 4 bases and the J segment 1 base; nucleotides outside the gene matches: 9. Germline CDR1 reads SGHKS; CDR2 reads YYEKEE (reference sequence). The CDR3 totals 18 residues.